The clone carrying this T cell receptor (beta chain) appeared many times. The source of the sample is a study of T-cell reconstitution after alpha-beta-depleted transplantation in children. Trimming removed 4 bases at V and 10 bases at J, with 14 bases between. Germline V gives CDR1 DFQATT, CDR2 SNEGSKA (reference sequence). CDR3 length: 12 amino acids. For TCRbeta, the library was prepared with unique molecular identifiers. MiXCR was run by TCRdb on the PCR reads, yielding one entry per CDR3 protein. The sample lists hundreds of thousands of distinct CDR3 sequences, approximately 10% occurring once. The TCR sequence derives from a child less than two years old with acute myeloid leukemia, due to receive a stem cell transplant. The source was PBMCs, collected before TCRalphabeta/CD19-depleted stem cell transplant. J is TRBJ2-1 and V is TRBV20-1; D is unresolved. The CDR3 nucleotides are TGCAGTGCTAACCGACTCATCGGGGAGCAGTTCTTC. Translation gives CSANRLIGEQFF.